The 8 T cell receptor beta chains in this list originate from one sample, sequenced in a study of blood T cell repertoires in COVID-19. TCRdb keeps only in-frame clones here, not all; method: immunoSEQ multiplex PCR. The table has a few hundred thousand clones, around nine tenths seen once; the top ten hold around 10%. The source material was peripheral blood. These TCRs come from a man aged 40-55 years who had recovered from COVID-19.

This clone has more than one count but fewer than ten. This chain connects TRBV7-9 to TRBJ1-4, with TRBD1 identical over 7 bases. This CDR3 spans 14 amino acids. With V trimmed by 5 bases and J by 7 bases, 7 bases remained unmatched. Germline V gene sequence: CDR1 SEHNR, CDR2 FQNEAQ (reference sequence). This chain's CDR3 is CASSQTGLGEKLFF. The CDR3 region has the DNA TGTGCCAGCAGCCAGACAGGGCTTGGTGAAAAACTGTTTTTT.

V is TRBV16 and J is TRBJ2-7, with 7 nucleotides matching TRBD1. The CDR3 sequence is 13 residues long. Germline CDR1 KGHSY, CDR2 FQNENV. The V gene end was trimmed by 2 bases and the J gene end by 6 bases; junction bases not matched to a gene: 4. The DNA of the CDR3 is TGTGCCAGCAGCCAACTACGGACAGGCGAGCAGTACTTC. Translated, it gives CASSQLRTGEQYF.

The CDR3 DNA reads as TGTGCCAGCTCACCACCCGTGGGCAGCTCCTACGAGCAGTACTTC. It specifies CASSPPVGSSYEQYF. V and J are TRBV18 and TRBJ2-7; D is ambiguous. The CDR3 consists of 15 residues. V was shortened by 0 bases and J by 0 bases, with 9 bases between the two germline ends. Germline values: CDR1 KGHSH, CDR2 LQKENI.

The chain links TRBV5-6 to TRBJ1-2; tentative D call: TRBD1 (5 bases). This CDR3 comprises 15 residues. In germline, CDR1 is SGHDT, CDR2 YYEEEE. V shed 0 bases and J shed 7 bases, with 16 bases lying between them. CDR3 protein: CASSLGTGLSSGYTF. CDR3 bases: TGTGCCAGCAGCTTGGGCACAGGCCTCTCATCTGGCTACACCTTC.

This clone was observed a handful of times. The V call is TRBV7-9, the J call TRBJ2-7; 9 bases line up with TRBD1. Trimming at V came to 5 bases and at J to 6 bases, leaving 2 bases not matched to a gene. Germline assignment: CDR1 SEHNR and CDR2 FQNEAQ (reference sequence). This CDR3 has 12 amino acids. The CDR3 DNA reads as TGTGCCAGCAGCCCGGACAGGGGCGAGCAGTACTTC. This gives the protein CASSPDRGEQYF. Filled out from reference TRBV7-9 and TRBJ2-7, the complete variable domain reads DTGVSQNPRHKITKRGQNVTFRCDPISEHNRLYWYRQTLGQGPEFLTYFQNEAQLEKSRLLSDRFSAERPKGSFSTLEIQRTEQGDSAMYLCASSPDRGEQYFGPGTRLTVT.

This chain connects TRBV9 to TRBJ1-2; 10 nucleotides match TRBD1. The CDR3 contains 14 residues. Germline CDR1 SGDLS, CDR2 YYNGEE. Trimming removed 5 bases from V and 2 bases from J; junction bases left unmatched: 3. Written as DNA, the CDR3 is TGTGCCAGCAGAGGACAGGGGGAAAACTATGGCTACACCTTC. Translation gives CASRGQGENYGYTF.

The chain's CDR3 is CASSWLRSADTQYF. CDR3 in DNA: TGTGCCAGTAGTTGGTTACGATCGGCAGATACGCAGTATTTT. The chain carries TRBV19 and TRBJ2-3; D is unclear. This CDR3 comprises 14 residues. Germline CDR1 is LNHDA and CDR2 is SQIVND (reference sequence). V lost 5 bases and J 4 bases, leaving 13 bases between the germline ends. Variable domain in full (rest from reference TRBV19 and TRBJ2-3): DGGITQSPKYLFRKEGQNVTLSCEQNLNHDAMYWYRQDPGQGLRLIYYSQIVNDFQKGDIAEGYSVSREKKESFPLTVTSAQKNPTAFYLCASSWLRSADTQYFGPGTRLTVL.

The chain joins TRBV2 to TRBJ2-1; a possible D gene is TRBD2 (5 bases). The length of the CDR3 is 12 residues. The germline V gene encodes CDR1 SNHLY and CDR2 FYNNEI. The V end was cut by 7 bases, the J end by 7 bases, with 11 bases between. The CDR3 DNA follows: TGTGCCAGCAAGGGAGATCTGAATGAGCAGTTCTTC. Encoded protein: CASKGDLNEQFF.